This T cell receptor beta chain derives from a study of T cells after yellow fever vaccination. On the study more broadly: When fractions had low cell numbers, they were prepared with SMART-Seq v4 Ultra Low Input. Overall study findings and caveats: Of the clonotypes, a small share occurred in both CD4 and CD8 compartments. Subsequent to the booster, the majority of primary-vaccination clones reappeared (roughly 96% CD4, around 90% CD8).

TCR cDNA, made by 5'RACE template switching, carried an added universal primer site and UMIs. TCRdb analysed the 5' RACE reads with MiXCR anew, one entry per CDR3 protein. The repertoire consists of about 400,000 distinct CDR3 sequences, with roughly 6.1% occurring once and the leading ten covering about 15%. Remarks on this clonotype: The antigen is undetermined.

This CDR3 region has 21 residues. The ends lost 1 base at V and 4 bases at J; junction bases unmatched: 19. Germline assignment: CDR1 SGHVS and CDR2 FNYEAQ. Sequences were derived from PBMCs, sampled 5 days after the yellow fever booster vaccination. The gene calls are TRBV7-6 and TRBJ2-7; TRBD2 agrees at 13 bases. This clonotype originated in a man younger than 40 who received the YFV17D yellow fever vaccine. The CDR3 here is CASSLVARGLAGHAWGYEQYF. DNA for the CDR3: TGTGCCAGCAGCTTAGTCGCCAGGGGACTAGCGGGACACGCCTGGGGTTACGAGCAGTACTTC.